This T cell receptor (beta chain) was captured by sequencing in a study of blood T cell repertoires in COVID-19. Overall study context: Acute-phase and convalescent COVID-19 samples originated in the United States, Italy and Spain. T cells, B-cell-depleted T cells, or PBMCs provided the cDNA or gDNA that served as material.

Trimming removed 4 bases from V and 7 bases from J, with 20 bases in between. Per the germline V gene, CDR1 is SGHKS and CDR2 is YYEKEE (reference sequence). The CDR3 consists of 16 residues. Cohort allocation depended upon clinical history that participants reported. Source study methods: Estimation of nucleated cell counts relied on the amplification of reference gene primers. Libraries were prepared by immunoSEQ multiplex PCR; TCRdb keeps only in-frame clonotypes and omits some of them. D and trimming come from the DNA, and the V and J calls and clone size come from that table. Of 500,000 or so clones listed, 87% are singletons.

Sequenced: PBMCs or T cells enriched from blood (not recorded which). The V and J genes are TRBV5-5 and TRBJ1-4, with D perhaps TRBD1 (6 bases). The clonotype comes from a woman aged 18-29 years who had recovered from COVID-19. CDR3 coding DNA: TGTGCCAGCAGCCCCGAGAAACGGGGGGCAGGTGAAAAACTGTTTTTT. Protein: CASSPEKRGAGEKLFF.